This T cell receptor (beta chain) was recorded in a study of blood T cell dynamics during melanoma immunotherapy. Each bulk PBMC sample had approximately 350 ng DNA loaded. Clones were sequenced by immunoSEQ multiplex PCR, and TCRdb holds only the in-frame ones, with some missing. This table holds about 17,000 clones, 65% to 90% found once. This clone was seen more than once but under ten times. Germline V gene sequence: CDR1 SGHNT, CDR2 YYREEE (reference sequence). The CDR3 is made up of 12 amino acids. Trimming shortened V by 0 bases and J by 4 bases, and 5 bases separated the two germline ends. As for time point: pre-treatment baseline.

The TCR was taken from a human donor with melanoma. The rearrangement links TRBV5-4 to TRBJ2-7, with TRBD1 as a possible D gene (5 bases). The sequencing here drew on blood, taken from a patient treated with checkpoint blockade. The CDR3 region has the DNA TGTGCCAGCAGCTTGGACAGGTACGAGCAGTACTTC. It codes for CASSLDRYEQYF.